This T cell receptor (beta chain) was identified in a study of CD8+ T cells in alopecia areata. Per the germline V gene, CDR1 is SGHNT and CDR2 is YYREEE (reference sequence). The CDR3 spans 16 residues. After removal of 0 bases from V and 4 bases from J, the junction contained 5 bases not matched to a gene. The sample's treatment: oral pan-JAK inhibitor, 5-10 mg twice daily. Extraction and reverse transcription of RNA yielded cDNA as the sequencing template. Assay: immunoSEQ multiplex PCR; the TCRdb copy retains only in-frame clones and omits some. The sample yields fewer than 100,000 clones, roughly 64% seen once.

This chain uses TRBV5-4 with TRBJ2-5; the match to TRBD1 covers 11 bases. The clonotype comes from a human donor with alopecia areata. The material was CD8+ T cells sorted from blood, obtained at week 4, from a patient treated with tofacitinib. This CDR3 reads CASSLVPGQGGETQYF. The CDR3 bases are TGTGCCAGCAGCTTGGTCCCGGGACAGGGGGGAGAGACCCAGTACTTC.